The 7 T cell receptor beta chains below all came from one sample that was sequenced in a study of beta chain features in type 1 diabetes. The sequenced template was cDNA made from the entire isolated RNA. The data were produced by immunoSEQ multiplex PCR, yet TCRdb's version contains in-frame clones alone and is incomplete. The sample yields under 900,000 clones, roughly 15% seen once. Source material: naive CD4+ T cells from blood. These receptors were collected from a young woman in good health.

In its sample, this clone was seen a few times. V and J are TRBV14 and TRBJ2-1; TRBD2 aligns across 16 bases. The CDR3 is 18 amino acids. Germline CDR1 reads SGHDN; CDR2 reads FVKESK. V dropped 3 bases and J dropped 4; count of bases not matched to a gene: 6. The CDR3: CASSHLGLAGGPYNEQFF. The CDR3 region has the DNA TGTGCCAGCAGCCACCTGGGACTAGCGGGAGGGCCTTACAATGAGCAGTTCTTC. Full variable domain (remainder filled in from reference TRBV14 and TRBJ2-1): EAGVTQFPSHSVIEKGQTVTLRCDPISGHDNLYWYRRVMGKEIKFLLHFVKESKQDESGMPNNRFLAERTGGTYSTLKVQPAELEDSGVYFCASSHLGLAGGPYNEQFFGPGTRLTVL.

The gene calls are TRBV21-1 and TRBJ2-6; TRBD1 is the table's D call and was not checked against the DNA. TRBV21-1 is annotated as a pseudogene. The CDR3 is 17 amino acids. This chain's CDR3 is CASSKDRGCSGANVLTF. CDR3 coding DNA: TGTGCCAGCAGCAAAGACAGGGGTTGCTCTGGGGCCAACGTCCTGACTTTC.

A few counts support this clone. This sequence joins TRBV6-6 and TRBJ2-7; 10 bases align to TRBD2. The germline CDR1 and CDR2 sequences are MNHNY and SVGAGI (reference sequence). Unmatched junction bases numbered 4, after V lost 2 bases and J lost 3 bases. There are 15 residues in the CDR3. The CDR3 DNA is TGTGCCAGCAGTTACCCAACTAGCGGGGACTACGAGCAGTACTTC. Amino acids: CASSYPTSGDYEQYF.

This clone was detected only a few times. The V and J genes are TRBV10-3 and TRBJ2-1, with 8 bases identical to TRBD1. The CDR3 extends over 14 amino acids. Per germline, CDR1 ENHRY and CDR2 SYGVKD. With 3 bases clipped from V and 6 bases from J, the junction kept 4 bases outside the gene matches. The CDR3 sequence: CAISDGDRSNEQFF. In DNA, the CDR3 is TGTGCCATCAGTGATGGGGACAGGAGCAATGAGCAGTTCTTC.

This clone has just a few counts. The chain has TRBV7-2 and TRBJ1-2; weak D call: TRBD1 (5 bases). Germline lookup yields CDR1 SGHTA and CDR2 FQGNSA. The V gene lost 5 bases and the J gene lost 4 bases, with 11 bases spanning the gap. The CDR3 is 13 amino acids. The CDR3: CASSPTQGYGYTF. The DNA for the CDR3 is TGTGCCAGCAGCCCTACCCAGGGCTATGGCTACACCTTC.

The chain has TRBV4-2 and TRBJ2-1; a weak D match, TRBD1 (5 bases). The V end lost 2 bases, the J end lost 5 bases, and 10 bases lay between the germline ends. CDR3 length equals 14 residues. Germline loops: CDR1 LGHNA, CDR2 YNFKEQ. The CDR3 region is CASSQSTGDNEQFF. The CDR3, as DNA: TGTGCCAGCAGCCAATCTACAGGCGACAATGAGCAGTTCTTC.

The chain recombines TRBV7-2 with TRBJ2-5; unclear D gene. V lost 7 bases and J 3 bases, leaving 15 bases between the germline ends. CDR1 is SGHTA, CDR2 FQGNSA, per germline. The CDR3 consists of 14 residues. This chain's CDR3 is CASTLVGSEETQYF. The DNA for the CDR3 is TGTGCCAGCACCTTGGTGGGATCCGAAGAGACCCAGTACTTC.